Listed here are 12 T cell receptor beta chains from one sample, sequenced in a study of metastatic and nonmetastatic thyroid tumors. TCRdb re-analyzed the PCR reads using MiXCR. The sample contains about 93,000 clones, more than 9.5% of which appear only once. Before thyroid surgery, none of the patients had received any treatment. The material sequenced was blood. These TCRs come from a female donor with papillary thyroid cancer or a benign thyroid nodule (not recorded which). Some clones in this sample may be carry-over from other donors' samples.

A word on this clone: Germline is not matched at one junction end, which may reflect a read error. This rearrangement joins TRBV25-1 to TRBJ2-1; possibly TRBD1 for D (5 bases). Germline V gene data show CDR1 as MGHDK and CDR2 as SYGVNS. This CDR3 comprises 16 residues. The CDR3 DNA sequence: TGTTCCAGCAGTGAATATGGCAGGGTCCGAAGGAATGATCAGTTCTTC. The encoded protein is CSSSEYGRVRRNDQFF.

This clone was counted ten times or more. The CDR3 is CSARKDANTEAFF. The CDR3 nucleotides read TGCAGTGCTAGGAAGGATGCGAACACTGAAGCTTTCTTT. This chain connects TRBV20-1 to TRBJ1-1; D gene uncertain. The ends were cut back, 3 bases at V and 1 base at J, with 9 bases in the middle. From germline, CDR1 is DFQATT and CDR2 SNEGSKA (reference sequence). This CDR3 contains 13 residues.

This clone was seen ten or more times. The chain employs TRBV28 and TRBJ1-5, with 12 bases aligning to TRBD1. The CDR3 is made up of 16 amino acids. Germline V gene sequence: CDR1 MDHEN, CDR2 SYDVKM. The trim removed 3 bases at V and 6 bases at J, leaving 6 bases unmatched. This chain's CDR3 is CASSLSGTGGFQPQHF. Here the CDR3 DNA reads TGTGCCAGCAGTTTGTCTGGGACAGGGGGCTTTCAGCCCCAGCATTTT.

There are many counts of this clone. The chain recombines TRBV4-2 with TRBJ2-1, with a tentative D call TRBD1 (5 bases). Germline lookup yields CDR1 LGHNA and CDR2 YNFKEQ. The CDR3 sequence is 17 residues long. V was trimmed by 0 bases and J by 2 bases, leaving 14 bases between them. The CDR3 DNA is TGTGCCAGCAGCCAAGAGATAGTGGGGCGCCCCTACAATGAGCAGTTCTTC. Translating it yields CASSQEIVGRPYNEQFF.

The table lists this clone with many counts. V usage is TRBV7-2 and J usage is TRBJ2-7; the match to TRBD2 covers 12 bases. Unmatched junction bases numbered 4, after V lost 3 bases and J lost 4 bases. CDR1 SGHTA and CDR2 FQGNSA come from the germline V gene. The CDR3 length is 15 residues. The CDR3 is CASSFSTSGSYEQYF. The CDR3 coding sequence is TGTGCCAGCAGCTTCTCGACTAGCGGGAGTTACGAGCAGTACTTC.

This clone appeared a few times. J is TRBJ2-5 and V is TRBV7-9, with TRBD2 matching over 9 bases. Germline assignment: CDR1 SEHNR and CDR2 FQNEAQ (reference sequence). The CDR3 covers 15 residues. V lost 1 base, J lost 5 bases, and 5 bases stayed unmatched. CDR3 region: CASSLGKGLAETQYF. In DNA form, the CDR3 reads TGTGCCAGCAGCTTAGGCAAAGGACTAGCGGAGACCCAGTACTTC.

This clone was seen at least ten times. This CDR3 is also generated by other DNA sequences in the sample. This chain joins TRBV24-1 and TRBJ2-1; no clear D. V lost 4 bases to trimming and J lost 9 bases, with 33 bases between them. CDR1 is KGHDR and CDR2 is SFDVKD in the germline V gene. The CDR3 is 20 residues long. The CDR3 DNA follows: TGTGCCACCAGTGACACACGGCTTTTTGGGCGTTACGCCGCCAATGTTGAGCAGTTCTTC. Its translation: CATSDTRLFGRYAANVEQFF.

CDR3 amino acids: CASSSPDRVSLAGYSYEQYF. The CDR3 DNA reads TGTGCCAGCAGCAGCCCCGACAGGGTATCACTAGCGGGATACTCATACGAGCAGTACTTC. The V call is TRBV13, the J call TRBJ2-7, with 10 positions matching TRBD2. This CDR3 contains 20 residues. V was pared by 5 bases and J by 4 bases, with 23 bases of the junction left unmatched. CDR1 is PRHDT, CDR2 FYEKMQ, per germline (reference sequence).

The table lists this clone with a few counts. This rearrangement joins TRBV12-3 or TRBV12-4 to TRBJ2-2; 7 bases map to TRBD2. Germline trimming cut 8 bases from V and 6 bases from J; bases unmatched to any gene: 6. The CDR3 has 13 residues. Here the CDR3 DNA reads TGTGCCAGCCAGTATAGCGGGCCCGGGGAGCTGTTTTTT. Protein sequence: CASQYSGPGELFF.

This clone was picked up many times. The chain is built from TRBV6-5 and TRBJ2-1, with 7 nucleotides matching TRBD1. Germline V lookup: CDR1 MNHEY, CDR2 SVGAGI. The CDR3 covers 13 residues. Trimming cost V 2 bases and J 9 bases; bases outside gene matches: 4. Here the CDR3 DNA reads TGTGCCAGCAGTTACGCAGCAGGGGGTGAGCAGTTCTTC. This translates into CASSYAAGGEQFF.

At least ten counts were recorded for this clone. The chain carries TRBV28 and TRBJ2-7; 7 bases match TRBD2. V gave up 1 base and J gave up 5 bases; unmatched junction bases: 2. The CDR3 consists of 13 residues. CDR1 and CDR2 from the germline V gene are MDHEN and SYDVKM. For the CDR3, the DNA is TGTGCCAGCAGTTTATACGGGGGGAACGAGCAGTACTTC. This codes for CASSLYGGNEQYF.

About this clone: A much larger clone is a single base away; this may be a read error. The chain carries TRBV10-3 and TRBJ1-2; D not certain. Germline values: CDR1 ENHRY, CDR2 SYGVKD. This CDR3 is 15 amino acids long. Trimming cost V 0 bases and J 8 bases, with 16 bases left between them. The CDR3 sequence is CAISESDHGRRGYTF. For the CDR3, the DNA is TGTGCCATCAGTGAGTCGGATCATGGTCGTAGAGGCTACACCTTC.